This record looks at one TCR beta chain sequence and its context. The data originate from a study of blood T cell repertoires in COVID-19. Repertoires were generated with immunoSEQ multiplex PCR, while TCRdb's copy carries only in-frame clones and drops some. The sample has 60,000 to 90,000 clones, 84% seen once. This CDR3 has 15 residues. J was trimmed by 5 bases and V by 1 base; bases with no gene match: 5. Germline V gene lookup returns CDR1 MNHEY and CDR2 SMNVEV (reference sequence). The chain uses TRBV27 and TRBJ2-1; 7 nucleotides match TRBD2. Source material: peripheral blood. The receptor was derived from a middle-aged man with acute or convalescent COVID-19. As DNA, the CDR3 is TGTGCCAGCAGTTTATTCGGACTAGAGGACAATGAGCAGTTCTTC. It is translated as CASSLFGLEDNEQFF.